These 20 T cell receptor beta chains share one sample of origin, sequenced in a study of T-cell memory formation after mild COVID-19. In TCRdb, the 5' RACE reads were re-called with MiXCR into one record per CDR3 protein. The sample has around 200,000 distinct CDR3 sequences, over 9% seen once; the top ten hold around 3.3%. Sequencing was performed on PBMCs or a T cell subset sorted from them (not recorded which). The receptors were sampled from a man younger than 30 who had mild COVID-19 (a few samples of this study predate the infection). Cell type and time point are not known.

This clonotype was detected many times. The V call is TRBV6-5, the J call TRBJ1-2; D ambiguous. CDR1 is MNHEY and CDR2 is SVGAGI in the germline V gene. CDR3 length: 12 residues. V lost 6 bases and J 4 bases, leaving 9 bases between the germline ends. The CDR3 loop is CASRPVGYGYTF. In DNA, the CDR3 is TGTGCCAGCAGGCCGGTTGGCTATGGCTACACCTTC.

In its sample, this clonotype was seen many times. The chain combines TRBV11-2 with TRBJ2-7, with 14 bases matching TRBD2. The CDR3 length is 15 residues. From germline, CDR1 is SGHAT and CDR2 FQNNGV. Unmatched junction bases numbered 0, after V lost 3 bases and J lost 2 bases. The CDR3 DNA sequence: TGTGCCAGCAGCTTGGGACTAGCGGGGGCCTACGAGCAGTACGTC. Translating it yields CASSLGLAGAYEQYV.

This clonotype turned up a few times. The chain joins TRBV10-3 to TRBJ2-5, with D uncertain. Germline assignment: CDR1 ENHRY and CDR2 SYGVKD. Trimming left V 0 bases short and J 2 bases short, with 13 bases between. The length of the CDR3 is 16 residues. DNA of the CDR3: TGTGCCATCAGTGAGTCTGCGGAAACACTTCAAGAGACCCAGTACTTC. It translates to CAISESAETLQETQYF.

V usage is TRBV7-7 and J usage is TRBJ2-1, with D perhaps being TRBD1 or TRBD2 (5 bases each). V was pared by 5 bases and J by 5 bases, with 7 bases between. Germline V gene data show CDR1 as SSHAT and CDR2 as FNYEAQ (reference sequence). The CDR3 runs 12 residues. CDR3 DNA: TGTGCCAGCAGCCTGGGGGACAATGAGCAGTTCTTC. Translation gives CASSLGDNEQFF.

This clonotype was observed a few times. V and J are TRBV6-2 or TRBV6-3 and TRBJ2-3; D unresolved. CDR1 is MNHEY, CDR2 SVGEGT, per germline. CDR3 length: 14 residues. V was clipped by 8 bases and J by 2 bases, with 14 bases between them. The CDR3 DNA is TGTGCCAGCTCCCTAGGGCCTGACACAGATACGCAGTATTTT. It translates to CASSLGPDTDTQYF.

CDR3 protein: CASSSDGATNEKLFF. CDR3 bases: TGCGCCAGCAGCTCGGACGGTGCAACTAATGAAAAACTGTTTTTT. This chain uses TRBV5-1 with TRBJ1-4; D gene uncertain. The CDR3 has 15 residues. The V gene's germline CDR1 is SGHRS and CDR2 YFSETQ. The germline V and J ends were trimmed by 3 bases and 0 bases, with 9 bases remaining between them.

The chain joins TRBV6-2 or TRBV6-3 to TRBJ2-7, with 8 bases that match TRBD1. The CDR3 extends over 14 amino acids. Looked up from germline, CDR1 is MNHEY and CDR2 is SVGEGT. Losses at the gene ends were 6 bases for V and 1 base for J; bases not matched to a gene: 5. The CDR3 loop is CASRPRTGSYEQYV. The CDR3 bases are TGTGCCAGCAGACCGCGGACAGGGTCCTACGAGCAGTACGTC.

This clonotype appeared a few times. The chain is built from TRBV12-3 or TRBV12-4 and TRBJ1-2; possible D gene TRBD1, 5 bases. The ends were cut back, 7 bases at V and 4 bases at J, with 13 bases in the middle. CDR3 length: 13 amino acids. CDR3 DNA sequence: TGTGCCAGCACATTCGGAACAGGCTATGGCTACACCTTC. Protein sequence: CASTFGTGYGYTF.

CDR3 protein: CASSLLQNYGYTF. CDR3 coding DNA: TGCGCCAGCAGCTTGCTACAGAACTATGGCTACACCTTC. V is TRBV5-1 and J is TRBJ1-2; D gene unclear. Germline V gene sequence: CDR1 SGHRS, CDR2 YFSETQ. The CDR3 is 13 amino acids. V was cut by 1 base and J by 2 bases, with 6 bases left in between.

The gene calls are TRBV7-2 and TRBJ2-1; possibly TRBD1 or TRBD2 for D (5 bases each). The CDR3 has 13 residues. Trimming left V 5 bases short and J 8 bases short, with 13 bases between. The germline V gene has CDR1 SGHTA and CDR2 FQGNSA. CDR3 bases: TGTGCCAGCAGCAGCAGGGTGGGAGATGAGCAGTTCTTC. This codes for CASSSRVGDEQFF.

A few counts support this clonotype. The chain has TRBV20-1 and TRBJ2-7, with 8 bases fitting TRBD2. Trimming took 6 bases from V and 6 from J; bases not matched to a gene: 13. CDR1 and CDR2 (germline): DFQATT, SNEGSKA (reference sequence). The CDR3 is made up of 14 amino acids. Written as DNA, the CDR3 is TGCAGTGCCTCCGGGACTAGAAAAGTTCTCGAGCAGTACTTC. Translating gives CSASGTRKVLEQYF.

This clonotype was recorded a few times. The chain has TRBV5-1 and TRBJ2-7; 7 bases are a match to TRBD1. The CDR3 loop spans 13 amino acids. CDR1 and CDR2 from the germline V gene are SGHRS and YFSETQ. The V segment lost 5 bases and the J segment 6 bases; nucleotides outside the gene matches: 8. CDR3 DNA: TGCGCCAGCAGACAACAGGGGCTGGGCGAGCAGTACTTC. Amino acids: CASRQQGLGEQYF.

The rearrangement links TRBV5-1 to TRBJ2-7; 10 bases map to TRBD1. After removal of 4 bases from V and 4 bases from J, the junction contained 8 bases not matched to a gene. Per the germline V gene, CDR1 is SGHRS and CDR2 is YFSETQ. There are 15 residues in the CDR3. Here the CDR3 DNA reads TGCGCCAGCAGCCCGGGACAGGGGAGTGCTTACGAGCAGTACGTC. Amino acid sequence: CASSPGQGSAYEQYV.

This clonotype was recorded many times. The rearrangement uses TRBV5-1 and TRBJ1-5; no reliable D call. Trimming left V 7 bases short and J 2 bases short, with 13 bases between. CDR3 length: 14 amino acids. Germline CDR1 is SGHRS and CDR2 is YFSETQ. The CDR3 DNA sequence: TGCGCCAGCCGGCGCAACGGGGGCAATCAGCCCCAGCATTTT. Its translation is CASRRNGGNQPQHF. The whole variable domain, remainder taken from reference TRBV5-1 and TRBJ1-5, is KAGVTQTPRYLIKTRGQQVTLSCSPISGHRSVSWYQQTPGQGLQFLFEYFSETQRNKGNFPGRFSGRQFSNSRSEMNVSTLELGDSALYLCASRRNGGNQPQHFGDGTRLSIL.

The chain combines TRBV14 with TRBJ1-5, with no clear D. The V end lost 4 bases, the J end lost 0 bases, and 10 bases lay between the germline ends. The CDR3 has 15 amino acids. CDR1 is SGHDN, CDR2 FVKESK, per germline. CDR3 in amino acids: CASSPPPNSNQPQHF. CDR3 sequence (DNA): TGTGCCAGCAGCCCCCCACCCAATAGCAATCAGCCCCAGCATTTT.

The CDR3 protein is CASTMDRRGTDTQYF. The CDR3 bases are TGTGCCAGCACCATGGACAGGAGAGGGACAGATACGCAGTATTTT. This chain links TRBV25-1 with TRBJ2-3, with 7 bases aligning to TRBD1. The CDR3 covers 15 residues. The trim removed 7 bases at V and 3 bases at J, leaving 10 bases unmatched. Per the germline V gene, CDR1 is MGHDK and CDR2 is SYGVNS.

This clonotype was seen a few times. The V and J genes are TRBV23-1 and TRBJ2-7; D is perhaps TRBD1 (6 bases). TRBV23-1 is sorted into the ORF group, with uncertain function. The CDR3 is 16 amino acids. Trimming took 0 bases from V and 6 from J, leaving 18 bases between them. The CDR3, as DNA: TGCGCCAGCAGTCAATCCGGGACCCTGGACAGTTTCGAGCAGTACGTC. This translates into CASSQSGTLDSFEQYV.

This clonotype was seen only a few times. The chain combines TRBV5-1 with TRBJ2-5; D is perhaps TRBD1 (6 bases). This CDR3 is built from 13 residues. V lost 6 bases, J lost 2 bases, and 11 bases lay in between. The germline gives CDR1 SGHRS, CDR2 YFSETQ. CDR3 region: CASTSGAQETQYF. CDR3 DNA: TGCGCCAGCACCTCAGGGGCGCAAGAGACCCAGTACTTC.

In this sample, this clonotype turned up a few times. The chain carries TRBV20-1 and TRBJ2-7; 8 nucleotides agree with TRBD1. V shed 6 bases and J 4 bases; nucleotides not matched to a gene: 5. CDR3 length: 12 residues. The V gene's germline CDR1 is DFQATT and CDR2 SNEGSKA (reference sequence). The DNA for the CDR3 is TGCAGTGCGACAGGGGATGGGTACGAGCAGTACTTC. Residues: CSATGDGYEQYF.

This clonotype occurred a few times. CDR3 amino acids: CASSLEGTGEGYTF. DNA of the CDR3: TGCGCCAGCAGCTTGGAAGGGACAGGGGAAGGCTACACCTTC. The chain recombines TRBV5-1 with TRBJ1-2; 10 nucleotides align to TRBD1. CDR3 length: 14 amino acids. V shed 0 bases, J shed 8 bases, and the junction held 4 bases outside the gene matches. Germline V gives CDR1 SGHRS, CDR2 YFSETQ.